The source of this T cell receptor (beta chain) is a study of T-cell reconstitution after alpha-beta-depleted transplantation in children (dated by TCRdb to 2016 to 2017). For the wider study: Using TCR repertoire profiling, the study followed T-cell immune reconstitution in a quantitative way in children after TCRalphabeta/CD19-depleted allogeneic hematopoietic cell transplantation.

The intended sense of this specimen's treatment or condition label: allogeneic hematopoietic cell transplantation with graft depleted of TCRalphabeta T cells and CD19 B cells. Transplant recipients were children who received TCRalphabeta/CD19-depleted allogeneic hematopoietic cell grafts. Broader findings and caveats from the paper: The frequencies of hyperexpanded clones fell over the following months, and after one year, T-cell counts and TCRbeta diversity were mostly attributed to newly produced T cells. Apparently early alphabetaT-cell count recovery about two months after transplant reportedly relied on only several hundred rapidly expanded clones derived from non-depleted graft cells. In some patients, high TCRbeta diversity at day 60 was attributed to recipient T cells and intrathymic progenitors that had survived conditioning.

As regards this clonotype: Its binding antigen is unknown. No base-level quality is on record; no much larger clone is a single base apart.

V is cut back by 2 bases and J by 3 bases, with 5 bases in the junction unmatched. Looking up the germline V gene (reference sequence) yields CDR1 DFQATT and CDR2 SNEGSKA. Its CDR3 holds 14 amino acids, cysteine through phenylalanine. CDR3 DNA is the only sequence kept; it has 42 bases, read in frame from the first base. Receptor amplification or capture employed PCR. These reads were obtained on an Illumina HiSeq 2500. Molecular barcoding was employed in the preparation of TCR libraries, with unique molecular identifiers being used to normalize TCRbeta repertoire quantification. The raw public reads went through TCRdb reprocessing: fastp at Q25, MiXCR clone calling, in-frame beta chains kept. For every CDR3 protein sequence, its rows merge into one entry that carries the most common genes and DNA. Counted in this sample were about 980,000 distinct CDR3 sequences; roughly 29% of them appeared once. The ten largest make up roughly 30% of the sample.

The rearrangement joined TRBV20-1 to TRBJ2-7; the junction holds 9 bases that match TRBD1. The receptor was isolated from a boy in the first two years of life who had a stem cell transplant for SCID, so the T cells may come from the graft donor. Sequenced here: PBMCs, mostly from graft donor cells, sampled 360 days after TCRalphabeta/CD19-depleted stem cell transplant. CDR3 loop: CSARHRGPDYEQYF. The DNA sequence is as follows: TGCAGTGCTAGACACAGGGGGCCAGACTACGAGCAGTACTTC.